The 30 T cell receptor beta chains given below trace back to one sample, sequenced in a study of OX40 agonist ivuxolimab in advanced cancers. Profiling relied on immunoSEQ multiplex PCR, and the TCRdb table lists in-frame clones only, not all of them. The sample consists of around 120,000 clones, approximately 92% of them appearing once. The sample in question was CD4+ or CD8+ T cells sorted from blood, obtained in a trial of the OX40 agonist ivuxolimab. Receptor source: an adult with an advanced solid tumor such as melanoma, head and neck, liver or kidney cancer.

The chain carries TRBV5-6 and TRBJ1-2; D possibly corresponds to TRBD1 (5 bases). V was pared by 5 bases and J by 0 bases, with 11 bases between. CDR3 size: 14 residues. CDR1 SGHDT and CDR2 YYEEEE come from the germline V gene. For the CDR3, the DNA is TGTGCCAGCAGTTATCAGGGAGCTAACTATGGCTACACCTTC. This gives the protein CASSYQGANYGYTF.

This clone appeared a single time. The V call is TRBV2, the J call TRBJ2-2; a weak D match, TRBD1 (6 bases). The CDR3 is 14 residues long. The V end lost 7 bases, the J end lost 5 bases, and 14 bases lay between the germline ends. Germline V gene sequence: CDR1 SNHLY, CDR2 FYNNEI. CDR3 in amino acids: CASTLLGGTGELFF. The DNA of the CDR3 is TGTGCCAGCACCCTCCTAGGGGGAACCGGGGAGCTGTTTTTT.

The genes are TRBV9 and TRBJ1-6; D is unresolved. Germline V CDR1 and CDR2: SGDLS, YYNGEE. The V gene lost 0 bases and the J gene lost 7 bases, with 11 bases spanning the gap. The CDR3 consists of 15 residues. The CDR3 DNA follows: TGTGCCAGCAGCGTAGATACGGTCTACAATTCACCCCTCCACTTT. Amino acids: CASSVDTVYNSPLHF.

V usage is TRBV2 and J usage is TRBJ1-6, with 9 nucleotides matching TRBD1. The CDR3 consists of 15 residues. Germline loops: CDR1 SNHLY, CDR2 FYNNEI. V was pared by 6 bases and J by 10 bases, with 10 bases of the junction left unmatched. The CDR3 here is CASSQQGAKSSPLHF. CDR3 coding DNA: TGTGCCAGCAGCCAACAGGGGGCGAAAAGCTCACCCCTCCACTTT.

The chain links TRBV5-1 to TRBJ2-1, with 10 bases aligning to TRBD1. CDR1 is SGHRS and CDR2 is YFSETQ in the germline V gene. This CDR3 has 13 residues. The V segment lost 5 bases and the J segment 9 bases; nucleotides outside the gene matches: 5. This CDR3 is CASSPGTGVEQFF. For the CDR3, the DNA is TGCGCCAGCAGTCCCGGGACAGGGGTTGAGCAGTTCTTC.

The chain recombines TRBV7-9 with TRBJ2-1; TRBD2 matches at 8 bases. This CDR3 comprises 16 residues. In germline, CDR1 is SEHNR, CDR2 FQNEAQ (reference sequence). V was pared by 5 bases and J by 6 bases, with 12 bases of the junction left unmatched. The chain's CDR3 is CASSPDGTRTVNEQFF. The DNA of the CDR3 is TGTGCCAGCAGCCCCGATGGGACTAGAACGGTCAATGAGCAGTTCTTC.

The CDR3: CASSLTSQGASPLHF. CDR3 coding DNA: TGTGCCAGCAGCTTAACCTCCCAGGGGGCCTCACCCCTCCACTTT. The J gene is TRBJ1-6, the V gene TRBV7-3, with TRBD1 identical over 8 bases. The CDR3 covers 15 residues. Germline CDR1 and CDR2: SGHTA and FQGTGA. V shed 0 bases, J shed 10 bases, and the junction held 5 bases outside the gene matches.

This chain links TRBV7-2 with TRBJ1-4, with 10 bases aligning to TRBD1. V shed 5 bases, J shed 7 bases, and the junction held 4 bases outside the gene matches. CDR1 is SGHTA and CDR2 is FQGNSA in the germline V gene. The CDR3 runs 14 residues. This CDR3 reads CASSTGTGVEKLFF. The DNA of the CDR3 is TGTGCCAGCAGCACCGGGACAGGGGTTGAAAAACTGTTTTTT.

The rearrangement links TRBV19 to TRBJ1-5; TRBD1 matches at 8 bases. CDR3 length: 14 amino acids. Per germline, CDR1 LNHDA and CDR2 SQIVND (reference sequence). Trimming removed 1 base from V and 4 bases from J; junction bases left unmatched: 0. The CDR3 loop reads CASSIGTGNQPQHF. The CDR3 DNA follows: TGTGCCAGTAGTATAGGGACAGGGAATCAGCCCCAGCATTTT.

This clone showed up just once. The chain is built from TRBV21-1 and TRBJ2-6; the D call of TRBD2 is as the table states it, not checked on the DNA. TRBV21-1 is reported as a pseudogene. The CDR3 totals 16 residues. DNA for the CDR3: TGTGCCAGCAGCAAAGAGTATGGAGGTGGGGCCAACGTCCTGACTTTC. It yields the protein CASSKEYGGGANVLTF.

DNA of the CDR3: TGTGCCTGGATAGGCGGGGGCGGAAACATTCAGTACTTC. Its translation is CAWIGGGGNIQYF. The V call is TRBV30, the J call TRBJ2-4, with D perhaps matching TRBD2 (7 bases). V was cut by 4 bases and J by 6 bases, with 13 bases left in between. CDR3 size: 13 residues. Germline V gene sequence: CDR1 GTSNPN, CDR2 SVGIG (reference sequence).

Only one count was recorded for this clone. V gene TRBV27 combines with J gene TRBJ2-3, with 9 bases identical to TRBD2. Per the germline V gene, CDR1 is MNHEY and CDR2 is SMNVEV (reference sequence). With 3 bases clipped from V and 1 base from J, the junction kept 2 bases outside the gene matches. This CDR3 region has 15 residues. Here the CDR3 DNA reads TGTGCCAGCAGTTTTGAGCGGGGGGGCACAGATACGCAGTATTTT. Amino acids: CASSFERGGTDTQYF.

This chain joins TRBV19 and TRBJ2-1, with D possibly matching TRBD2 (5 bases). Between the trimmed V and J ends, which lost 5 bases and 10 bases, there was a span of 9 bases. CDR1 is LNHDA, CDR2 SQIVND, per germline (reference sequence). The CDR3 length is 11 residues. CDR3 sequence (DNA): TGTGCCAGTAGTCGACGGGGAGAGCAGTTCTTC. It yields the protein CASSRRGEQFF. Variable domain in full (rest from reference TRBV19 and TRBJ2-1): DGGITQSPKYLFRKEGQNVTLSCEQNLNHDAMYWYRQDPGQGLRLIYYSQIVNDFQKGDIAEGYSVSREKKESFPLTVTSAQKNPTAFYLCASSRRGEQFFGPGTRLTVL.

The chain combines TRBV15 with TRBJ1-5, with 11 bases fitting TRBD1. This CDR3 has 16 residues. V dropped 4 bases and J dropped 4; count of bases not matched to a gene: 6. The germline gives CDR1 LNHNV, CDR2 YYDKDF (reference sequence). CDR3 coding DNA: TGTGCCACCAGCACCAGGACAGGGGGCGTAAATCAGCCCCAGCATTTT. Its protein product is CATSTRTGGVNQPQHF.

The chain is built from TRBV7-2 and TRBJ2-3; 9 bases are shared with TRBD1. V was clipped by 4 bases and J by 5 bases; unmatched bases: 4. The germline CDR1 and CDR2 sequences are SGHTA and FQGNSA. The CDR3 length is 14 residues. CDR3 in amino acids: CASSSTGGGDTQYF. The CDR3 nucleotides are TGTGCCAGCAGCTCTACAGGGGGCGGAGATACGCAGTATTTT.

The rearrangement uses TRBV4-1 and TRBJ1-2; possibly TRBD1 for D (5 bases). Per the germline V gene, CDR1 is MGHRA and CDR2 is YSYEKL. There are 15 residues in the CDR3. Trimming stripped 1 base from V and 4 bases from J, with 13 bases between. DNA of the CDR3: TGCGCCAGCAGCCAAGGGCGGGTTGGGGCCTATGGCTACACCTTC. It yields the protein CASSQGRVGAYGYTF.

As DNA, the CDR3 is TGTGCCAGTAGTCTTTCAACAGGGCGAGAAAAACTGTTTTTT. Its protein product is CASSLSTGREKLFF. The chain employs TRBV19 and TRBJ1-4; D is perhaps TRBD1 (6 bases). Trimming stripped 5 bases from V and 8 bases from J, with 15 bases between. This CDR3 has 14 amino acids. Germline lookup yields CDR1 LNHDA and CDR2 SQIVND (reference sequence).

The chain is built from TRBV27 and TRBJ2-5; tentatively, D is TRBD2 (7 bases). Germline V gives CDR1 MNHEY, CDR2 SMNVEV (reference sequence). Trimming stripped 2 bases from V and 11 bases from J, with 18 bases between. The CDR3 runs to 14 residues. The CDR3 region has the DNA TGTGCCAGCAGTTTACGGCGGGGGCCCGAGCATCAGTACTTC. Translating gives CASSLRRGPEHQYF.

The chain combines TRBV9 with TRBJ2-2; D may be TRBD2 (6 bases). CDR1 and CDR2 from the germline V gene are SGDLS and YYNGEE. CDR3 size: 15 residues. V was pared by 4 bases and J by 6 bases, with 16 bases between. As DNA, the CDR3 is TGTGCCAGCAGCTTTGGGACTCCCCCCCCCGGGGAGCTGTTTTTT. Amino acid sequence: CASSFGTPPPGELFF.

The chain has TRBV11-1 and TRBJ1-3, with unresolved D. The V and J ends lost 5 bases and 4 bases respectively, with 6 bases between them. Germline CDR1 reads SGHAT; CDR2 reads FQDESV (reference sequence). The CDR3 extends over 12 amino acids. CDR3 residues: CASSLAGNTIYF. The CDR3 nucleotides read TGTGCCAGCAGCCTGGCCGGAAACACCATATATTTT.

The genes are TRBV6-5 and TRBJ1-4; D uncertain. V shed 6 bases and J shed 4 bases, with 9 bases lying between them. The CDR3 loop spans 13 amino acids. Germline values: CDR1 MNHEY, CDR2 SVGAGI. CDR3 nucleotides: TGTGCCAGCAGGCCCGAAAGTAATGAAAAACTGTTTTTT. It yields the protein CASRPESNEKLFF.

The rearrangement links TRBV29-1 to TRBJ2-1; either TRBD1 or TRBD2 may supply D (5 bases each). Germline V gene data show CDR1 as SQVTM and CDR2 as ANQGSEA. V shed 4 bases and J shed 8 bases, with 15 bases lying between them. CDR3 length: 13 residues. CDR3 nucleotide sequence: TGCAGCGTTGTTTCGGCAGGGAGAGATGAGCAGTTCTTC. This translates into CSVVSAGRDEQFF.

The gene calls are TRBV6-4 and TRBJ2-7; 12 nucleotides match TRBD2. The CDR3 contains 16 residues. The trim removed 5 bases at V and 0 bases at J, leaving 5 bases unmatched. Germline CDR1 and CDR2: MRHNA and SNTAGT. The CDR3 protein is CASSLTSGGSSYEQYF. The CDR3, as DNA: TGTGCCAGCAGTCTGACTAGCGGGGGTTCCTCCTACGAGCAGTACTTC.

V gene TRBV7-2 combines with J gene TRBJ1-6, with D uncertain. The germline V and J ends were trimmed by 1 base and 9 bases, with 13 bases remaining between them. The CDR3 is 15 amino acids. Germline CDR1 is SGHTA and CDR2 is FQGNSA. The chain's CDR3 is CASSLEGSQISPLHF. Here the CDR3 DNA reads TGTGCCAGCAGCTTAGAAGGGTCTCAGATTTCACCCCTCCACTTT.

The V and J genes are TRBV6-6 and TRBJ2-5; D might be TRBD1 or TRBD2, each matching 5 bases. V dropped 6 bases and J dropped 3 bases, with 11 bases sitting between them. Germline loops: CDR1 MNHNY, CDR2 SVGAGI (reference sequence). CDR3 size: 13 residues. The CDR3 is CASSRGREETQYF. CDR3 bases: TGTGCCAGCAGCCGGGGACGGGAAGAGACCCAGTACTTC.

The chain has TRBV6-6 and TRBJ1-6; 7 bases are shared with TRBD1. This CDR3 has 16 amino acids. Trimming at V came to 8 bases and at J to 9 bases, leaving 16 bases not matched to a gene. Germline V gene data show CDR1 as MNHNY and CDR2 as SVGAGI (reference sequence). The CDR3 loop reads CASVDRAVILGSPLHF. DNA of the CDR3: TGTGCCAGCGTAGACAGGGCTGTAATTTTGGGTTCACCCCTCCACTTT.

This chain links TRBV15 with TRBJ2-6, with a tentative D call TRBD1 (5 bases). This CDR3 region has 14 residues. Deletions cut 7 bases from V and 2 bases from J, with 9 bases between. CDR1 LNHNV and CDR2 YYDKDF come from the germline V gene (reference sequence). The CDR3 spells CATTKGTGANVLTF. Written as DNA, the CDR3 is TGTGCCACCACCAAGGGGACTGGGGCCAACGTCCTGACTTTC.

The chain combines TRBV28 with TRBJ2-7; D tentatively fits TRBD1 or TRBD2 (5 bases each). Germline loops: CDR1 MDHEN, CDR2 SYDVKM. The CDR3 has 14 residues. The V gene lost 8 bases and the J gene lost 6 bases, with 20 bases spanning the gap. The CDR3 sequence is CASLGAQGRREQYF. DNA for the CDR3: TGTGCCAGCCTAGGCGCGCAGGGACGGCGCGAGCAGTACTTC.

The chain joins TRBV5-1 to TRBJ2-7, with 11 positions matching TRBD1. Looked up from germline, CDR1 is SGHRS and CDR2 is YFSETQ. Trimming cost V 2 bases and J 3 bases; bases outside gene matches: 7. The CDR3 is 16 amino acids. In DNA form, the CDR3 reads TGCGCCAGCAGCTTACCGGGACAGGGGGTGAGCTACGAGCAGTACTTC. This sequence encodes CASSLPGQGVSYEQYF.

J is TRBJ2-1 and V is TRBV28; 13 positions agree with TRBD2. The length of the CDR3 is 16 residues. Germline V gene lookup returns CDR1 MDHEN and CDR2 SYDVKM. V shed 2 bases and J 6 bases; nucleotides not matched to a gene: 4. In nucleotides, the CDR3 is TGTGCCAGCAGTTTAGCGGGACTAGCGGGGCGCAATGAGCAGTTCTTC. It encodes CASSLAGLAGRNEQFF.